This T cell receptor beta chain comes out of a study of blood T cell repertoires in COVID-19. Looking at the study overall: Italy, Spain and the United States were the sources of the convalescent and acute COVID-19 samples. The cDNA or gDNA used as material had been derived from T cells, B-cell-depleted T cells, or PBMCs.

Germline-derived CDR1 and CDR2 are SEHNR and FQNEAQ (reference sequence). Trimming took 5 bases from V and 5 from J, leaving 18 bases between them. CDR3 size: 15 residues. In the source study's methods: Amplification of reference gene primers was used by the study to estimate nucleated cell counts. Clones were read by immunoSEQ multiplex PCR, and TCRdb kept only the in-frame ones, dropping some. V, J and clone size were drawn from that table, and D and trimming were deduced from the DNA. In the table there are 20,000 to 30,000 clones, about 92% of which are singletons. The TCR originated in a human donor in a cohort sampled during active COVID-19. The sequenced sample was peripheral blood. This rearrangement joins TRBV7-9 to TRBJ2-5; TRBD2 might be the D (7 bases). The CDR3 sequence is CASSPTGGAAETQYF. The CDR3 DNA reads TGTGCCAGCAGCCCGACGGGGGGCGCCGCGGAGACCCAGTACTTC. Combining the CDR3 with reference TRBV7-9 and TRBJ2-5 gives the whole variable domain DTGVSQNPRHKITKRGQNVTFRCDPISEHNRLYWYRQTLGQGPEFLTYFQNEAQLEKSRLLSDRFSAERPKGSFSTLEIQRTEQGDSAMYLCASSPTGGAAETQYFGPGTRLLVL.